Here is one T cell receptor (beta chain) with its context. Its antigen is still unknown. This entry is derived from a study of cytomegalovirus exposure and HLA in healthy donors. Across the whole study: Out of a few hundred genotyped donors, 81% belonged to the Caucasian-associated ancestry cluster.

The PCR employed 60 Vbeta primers together with 13 Jbeta primers. In the authors' workflow: A later analysis counted 65 million to 90 million unique TCR beta chains, some 11 million shared. The assay was immunoSEQ multiplex PCR, and TCRdb's table has in-frame clones only and misses some. That table is the source of V, J and clone size, and D and trimming were worked out from the DNA. Of some 130,000 clones in the sample, just over 70% were seen once. Overall study results and limits: A missense DCLRE1C variant was associated with V- and J-gene trimming of TCR beta chains in a later analysis, and an independent cohort replicated the association.

The CDR3 runs to 12 residues. The V end was cut by 6 bases, the J end by 4 bases, with 13 bases between. From germline, CDR1 is SQVTM and CDR2 ANQGSEA. This clonotype was obtained from a woman aged 60-75 years in good health and CMV-seropositive. Sequenced material: PBMCs. V gene TRBV29-1 combines with J gene TRBJ2-7; tentative D call: TRBD2 (6 bases). CDR3 DNA sequence: TGCAGCGTCCTGCGCGGGGCTTACGAGCAGTACTTC. It codes for CSVLRGAYEQYF.